A selection of T cell receptor beta chains follows, all from one sample in a study of Ad26.COV2.S vaccination and SARS-CoV-2 variants. The protocol was immunoSEQ multiplex PCR, while the TCRdb copy is restricted to in-frame clones and leaves out a portion. The profile shows approximately 420,000 clones, approximately 88% of them singletons. Specimen: peripheral blood, collected in a trial of Ad26.COV2.S vaccine versus placebo. These receptors all stem from a person aged 18 to 59 who received the Ad26.COV2.S COVID-19 vaccine or a placebo. CDR3s include the opening cysteine and the closing phenylalanine or tryptophan. The D gene is left open where the match is weak. For some rows the clone size is stated as once, few or many, or as a class when expanded; others skip it.

TRBV7-9,.,TRBD1,TRBJ2-2,CASSRRDRGLTGELFF,TGTGCCAGCAGCCGAAGGGACAGGGGGCTCACCGGGGAGCTGTTTTTT
TRBV2,.,TRBD1,TRBJ1-2,CASSGGQVHNGYTF,TGTGCCAGCAGTGGGGGACAGGTGCATAATGGCTACACCTTC
TRBV9,.,.,TRBJ1-5,CASSVGRSNQPQHF,TGTGCCAGCAGCGTAGGGCGGAGCAATCAGCCCCAGCATTTT
TRBV7-9,.,.,TRBJ1-4,CASSGGDFEKLFF,TGTGCCAGCAGCGGGGGGGACTTTGAAAAACTGTTTTTT
TRBV20-1,.,.,TRBJ2-7,CSARRAGGQYF,TGCAGTGCTAGGAGAGCTGGGGGGCAGTACTTC
TRBV23-1,.,.,TRBJ2-7,CASSQVYEQYF,TGCGCCAGCAGTCAAGTCTACGAGCAGTACTTC
TRBV6-6,.,.,TRBJ1-3,CASSYPETSGNTIYF,TGTGCCAGCAGTTACCCAGAGACCTCTGGAAACACCATATATTTT
TRBV11-2,.,TRBD2,TRBJ2-4,CASSLEGGGSKNIQYF,TGTGCCAGCAGCTTAGAGGGGGGAGGGTCCAAAAACATTCAGTACTTC
TRBV6-2/TRBV6-3,.,.,TRBJ1-4,CASSYPTSATNEKLFF,TGTGCCAGCAGTTACCCAACCAGCGCAACTAATGAAAAACTGTTTTTT
TRBV4-1,.,TRBD2,TRBJ2-1,CASSPAGASYNEQFF,TGCGCCAGCAGCCCAGCGGGGGCCTCATACAATGAGCAGTTCTTC
TRBV6-4,.,TRBD2,TRBJ2-1,CASSATSGGNNEQFF,TGTGCCAGCAGTGCTACTAGCGGGGGGAACAATGAGCAGTTCTTC
TRBV2,.,.,TRBJ2-5,CASSEEGGETQYF,TGTGCCAGCAGTGAAGAAGGGGGGGAGACCCAGTACTTC
TRBV4-1,.,.,TRBJ1-3,CASRPGQREGNTIYF,TGCGCCAGCAGGCCCGGACAGAGGGAGGGAAACACCATATATTTT
TRBV6-6,.,.,TRBJ2-5,CASSSSDSHQETQYF,TGTGCCAGCAGCTCGTCGGATAGTCACCAAGAGACCCAGTACTTC
TRBV5-1,.,TRBD1,TRBJ1-5,CASSPDRENQPQHF,TGCGCCAGCAGCCCAGACAGGGAGAATCAGCCCCAGCATTTT
TRBV18,.,.,TRBJ2-2,CASSDDTQNTGELFF,TGTGCCAGCTCGGATGACACCCAGAACACCGGGGAGCTGTTTTTT
TRBV19,.,TRBD1,TRBJ1-5,CASSSGGGDQPQHF,TGTGCCAGTAGTTCAGGGGGCGGAGATCAGCCCCAGCATTTT
TRBV30,.,TRBD1,TRBJ2-1,CAWGQGRNEQFF,TGTGCCTGGGGACAGGGGAGGAATGAGCAGTTCTTC
TRBV4-3,.,.,TRBJ2-3,CASSLQMGGFHGDTQYF,TGCGCCAGCAGCCTTCAAATGGGGGGCTTCCATGGGGATACGCAGTATTTT
TRBV2,.,TRBD2,TRBJ2-1,CASSDPSGYNEQFF,TGTGCCAGCAGTGACCCTAGCGGCTACAATGAGCAGTTCTTC
TRBV5-3,.,.,TRBJ1-2,CARSLEYGNYGYTF,TGTGCCAGAAGCTTGGAGTACGGTAACTATGGCTACACCTTC
TRBV6-1,once,.,TRBJ1-2,CASSEVAQIKGYTF,TGTGCCAGCAGTGAGGTCGCACAGATAAAAGGCTACACCTTC
TRBV14,.,.,TRBJ1-1,CASSHGGSNTEAFF,TGTGCCAGCAGCCATGGTGGCAGTAACACTGAAGCTTTCTTT
TRBV7-2,few,.,TRBJ1-6,CASSPGGRVTSPLHF,TGTGCCAGCAGCCCCGGGGGGAGGGTTACATCACCCCTCCACTTT
TRBV11-1,once,TRBD1,TRBJ2-7,CASSDRGRVYEQYF,TGTGCCAGCAGCGACAGGGGGCGGGTGTACGAGCAGTACTTC
TRBV30,.,.,TRBJ2-7,CAWSIRYYEQYF,TGTGCCTGGAGTATACGGTACTACGAGCAGTACTTC
TRBV6-2/TRBV6-3,.,.,TRBJ2-7,CASSRGTESYEQYF,TGTGCCAGCAGTAGAGGGACGGAGAGCTACGAGCAGTACTTC